A single T cell receptor beta chain is shown here with its context. This sample was included in a study of T cell changes during pregnancy in multiple sclerosis. Generated by immunoSEQ multiplex PCR, the TCRdb table keeps only in-frame clones and is missing some. Here the sample spans around 66,000 clones, around 91% being singletons. V lost 5 bases to trimming and J lost 2 bases; unmatched junction nucleotides: 8. The CDR3 has 15 amino acids. CDR1 is SGHNT and CDR2 is YYREEE in the germline V gene (reference sequence). The source is a female donor in good health, enrolled as a control in a pregnancy study. V is TRBV5-4 and J is TRBJ2-5; 8 bases map to TRBD2. The specimen comprised peripheral blood, sampled in the third trimester of pregnancy. As DNA, the CDR3 is TGTGCCAGCAGATCCGGGAGGGGGGGACAAGAGACCCAGTACTTC. Translating gives CASRSGRGGQETQYF.